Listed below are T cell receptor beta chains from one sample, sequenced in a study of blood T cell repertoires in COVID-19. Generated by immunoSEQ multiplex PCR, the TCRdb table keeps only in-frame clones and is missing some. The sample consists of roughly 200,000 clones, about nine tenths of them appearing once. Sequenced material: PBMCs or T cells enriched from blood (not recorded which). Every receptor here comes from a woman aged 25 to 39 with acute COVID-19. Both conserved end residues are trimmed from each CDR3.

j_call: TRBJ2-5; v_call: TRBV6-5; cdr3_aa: ASTLQTAQETQY
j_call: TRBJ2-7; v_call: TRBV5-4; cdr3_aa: ASSSFPREPGSYEQY
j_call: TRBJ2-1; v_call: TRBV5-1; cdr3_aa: ASSFGRGGPGEQF
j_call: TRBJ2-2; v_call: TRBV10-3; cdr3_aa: ATSGPGDPGELF
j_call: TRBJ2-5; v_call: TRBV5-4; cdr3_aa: ASSTTGYQETQY
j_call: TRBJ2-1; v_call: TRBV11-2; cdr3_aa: ASSLPAGGPLYEQF
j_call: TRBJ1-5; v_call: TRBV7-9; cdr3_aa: ASSLAGEVQPQH
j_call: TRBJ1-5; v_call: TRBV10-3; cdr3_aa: AIGRQGEGNQPQH
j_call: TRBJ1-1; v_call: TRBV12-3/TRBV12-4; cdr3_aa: ASSLQGAGEAF
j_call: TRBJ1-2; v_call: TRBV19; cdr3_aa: ASREGSYDYGYT
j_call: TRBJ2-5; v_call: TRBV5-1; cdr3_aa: ASSLAGLAGQETQY
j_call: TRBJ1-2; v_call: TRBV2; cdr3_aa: ASSRPKQGPWGYT
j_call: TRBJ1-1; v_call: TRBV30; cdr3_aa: AWRGTGLGNTEAF
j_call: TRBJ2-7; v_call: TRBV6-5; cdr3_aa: ATLGLSYEQY
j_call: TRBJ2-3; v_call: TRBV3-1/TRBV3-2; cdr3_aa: ASSPWDFTDTQY
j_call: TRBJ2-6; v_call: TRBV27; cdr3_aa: ASSFGGARSGANVLT
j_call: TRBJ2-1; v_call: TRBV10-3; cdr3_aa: AISGVSGASYNEQF
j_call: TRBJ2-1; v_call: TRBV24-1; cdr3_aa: ATSDSTTGINEQF
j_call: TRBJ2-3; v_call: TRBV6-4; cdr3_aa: ASSDGTSGRTKKN
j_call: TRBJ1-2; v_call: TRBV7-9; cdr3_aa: ASSRPGQGDYGYT
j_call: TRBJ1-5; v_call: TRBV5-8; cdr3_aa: ASSWDIYSNQPQH
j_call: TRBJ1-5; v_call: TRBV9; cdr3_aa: ASSVGGGNQPQH
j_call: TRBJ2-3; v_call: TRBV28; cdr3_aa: ASSFYRVTDTQY
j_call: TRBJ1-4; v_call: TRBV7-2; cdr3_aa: ASSIYRGSNEKLF
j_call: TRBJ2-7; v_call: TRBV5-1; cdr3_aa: ASSFPGVRQGGYEQY
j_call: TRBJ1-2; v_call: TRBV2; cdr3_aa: ATASREGLHGYT
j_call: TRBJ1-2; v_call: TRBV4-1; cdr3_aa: ASSQVRDYGYT
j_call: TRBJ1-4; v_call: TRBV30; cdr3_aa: ACTRGFEKLF
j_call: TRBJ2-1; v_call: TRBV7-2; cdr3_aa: ASSLSPGQGERNEQF
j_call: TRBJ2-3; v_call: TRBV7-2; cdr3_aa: ASSLGLAGGADTQY
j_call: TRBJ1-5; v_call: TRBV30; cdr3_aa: AWSVGEANQPQH
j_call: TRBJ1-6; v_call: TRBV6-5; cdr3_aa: ASSLTGTNSPLH
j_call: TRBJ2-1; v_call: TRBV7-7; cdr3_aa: ASSLFPSGAGNEQF
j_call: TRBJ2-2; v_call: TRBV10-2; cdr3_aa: ASSHTTADTGELF
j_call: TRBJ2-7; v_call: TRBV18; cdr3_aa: ASSLGQGTNYEQY
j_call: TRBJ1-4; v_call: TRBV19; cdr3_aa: ASNPTGGHGKLF
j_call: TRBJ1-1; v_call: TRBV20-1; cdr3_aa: SGQDNTEAF
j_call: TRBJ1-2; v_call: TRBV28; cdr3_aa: ASSRPGQGSYGYT
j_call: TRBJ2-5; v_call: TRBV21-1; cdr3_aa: ASSKVKLAWTQY
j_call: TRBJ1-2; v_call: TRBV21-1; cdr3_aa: ASSQKDRLDYGYT
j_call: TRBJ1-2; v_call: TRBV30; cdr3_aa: AWSRSGNYGYT
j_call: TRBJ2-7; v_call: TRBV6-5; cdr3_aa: ASILAGANIDEQY
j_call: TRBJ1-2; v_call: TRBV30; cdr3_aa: AWTQTDYGYGYT
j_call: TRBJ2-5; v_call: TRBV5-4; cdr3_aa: ASSPTGTLGETQY
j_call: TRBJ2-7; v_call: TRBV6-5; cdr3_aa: ASSYGPARGDDEQY
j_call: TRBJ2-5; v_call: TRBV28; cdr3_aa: ASTPSSGAQETQY
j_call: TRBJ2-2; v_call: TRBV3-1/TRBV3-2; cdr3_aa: ASSDIFKRDWNTGELF
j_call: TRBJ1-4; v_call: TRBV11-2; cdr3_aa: ASSQEFGGVIGKLF
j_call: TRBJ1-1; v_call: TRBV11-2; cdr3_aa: ASVGTGEAF
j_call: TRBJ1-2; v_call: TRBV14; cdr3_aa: ASSQEGAFYGYT